These T cell receptor beta chains were read from a single sample in a study of STAT5B mutations in CD4+ large granular lymphocyte leukemia. Here immunoSEQ multiplex PCR was the method, and the copy in TCRdb shows in-frame clones only, minus some. The data contain under 35,000 clones, around 85% of them singletons. Sequencing was done on a sample of CD4+ T cells from blood buffy coats. The receptors come from a human donor in good health. The CDR3 runs from the conserved cysteine through the conserved F or W. A D gene is named only where the DNA matches it firmly. Clone size is given for some rows only: seen once, a few or many times, or a class if the clone is expanded.

few	TRBV6-5	TRBJ1-1	.	CASRLGQSEAFF	TGTGCCAGCCGTTTGGGACAAAGTGAAGCTTTCTTT
few	TRBV5-6	TRBJ2-1	.	CASSFFGFDEQFF	TGTGCCAGCAGCTTCTTCGGGTTTGATGAGCAGTTCTTC
.	TRBV28	TRBJ2-3	TRBD2	CASSRTGGYTDTQYF	TGTGCCAGCAGCCGAACGGGGGGTTACACAGATACGCAGTATTTT
few	TRBV19	TRBJ2-7	.	CASSMPGSSYEQYF	TGTGCCAGTAGTATGCCAGGGAGCTCCTACGAGCAGTACTTC
few	TRBV7-9	TRBJ2-6	.	CASSPDNSGANVLTF	TGTGCCAGCAGCCCAGACAACTCTGGGGCCAACGTCCTGACTTTC
.	TRBV6-5	TRBJ1-5	TRBD1	CASSVGQLNQPQHF	TGTGCCAGCAGTGTGGGACAGCTAAATCAGCCCCAGCATTTT
.	TRBV11-3	TRBJ2-2	.	CASSGGAPTGELFF	TGTGCCAGCTCCGGAGGGGCCCCCACCGGGGAGCTGTTTTTT
once	TRBV10-3	TRBJ2-3	.	CAISEVATDTQYF	TGTGCCATCAGTGAAGTCGCAACAGATACGCAGTATTTT
.	TRBV11-3	TRBJ1-2	TRBD1	CASSLEGRTGSYGYTF	TGTGCCAGCAGCTTAGAAGGGAGGACAGGTTCATATGGCTACACCTTC
.	TRBV6-6	TRBJ2-7	TRBD1	CASSQRTGIGYEQYF	TGTGCCAGCAGCCAACGGACAGGGATAGGCTACGAGCAGTACTTC
.	TRBV9	TRBJ1-4	.	CASSVDTAGEKLFF	TGTGCCAGCAGCGTAGACACGGCCGGGGAAAAACTGTTTTTT
once	TRBV30	TRBJ2-3	TRBD1	CAWRGQGTDTQYF	TGTGCCTGGAGAGGACAGGGGACAGATACGCAGTATTTT
once	TRBV5-1	TRBJ2-3	.	CASSLEARSTDTQYF	TGCGCCAGCAGCTTGGAGGCCAGGAGCACAGATACGCAGTATTTT
.	TRBV7-6	TRBJ2-5	TRBD2	CASSLSGRGETQYF	TGTGCCAGCAGCTTGAGCGGGAGAGGGGAGACCCAGTACTTC
.	TRBV5-1	TRBJ2-3	TRBD2	CASSLAFSGRASDTQYF	TGCGCCAGCAGCTTGGCCTTTAGCGGGAGGGCCTCAGATACGCAGTATTTT
few	TRBV30	TRBJ1-1	.	CAWSRTAESGAFF	TGTGCCTGGAGTAGGACGGCAGAATCAGGCGCTTTCTTT
.	TRBV1	TRBJ2-2	.	CTSSRGRGGANTGELFF	TGCACCAGCAGCCGTGGACGAGGCGGCGCGAACACCGGGGAGCTGTTTTTT
.	TRBV29-1	TRBJ2-1	TRBD2	CSVSSGSHEQFF	TGCAGCGTTTCCAGCGGGAGCCATGAGCAGTTCTTC
.	TRBV6-5	TRBJ2-7	.	CASSYSVRGTYEQYF	TGTGCCAGCAGTTACTCCGTACGCGGTACTTACGAGCAGTACTTC
.	TRBV9	TRBJ2-1	TRBD2	CASSVDPGGAYNEQFF	TGTGCCAGCAGCGTAGATCCCGGGGGGGCGTACAATGAGCAGTTCTTC
once	TRBV6-1	TRBJ1-4	TRBD1	CASSETGAREKLFF	TGTGCCAGCAGTGAGACAGGGGCACGGGAAAAACTGTTTTTT
once	TRBV5-1	TRBJ2-3	TRBD1	CASSLGTGGVDTQYF	TGCGCCAGCAGCTTGGGGACAGGGGGCGTAGATACGCAGTATTTT
.	TRBV5-6	TRBJ1-5	.	CASSLGDGGSGPQHF	TGTGCCAGCAGCTTGGGGGATGGGGGGAGTGGGCCCCAGCATTTT
.	TRBV5-4	TRBJ1-2	.	CASSLTLGRGNYGYTF	TGTGCCAGCAGCCTAACGCTTGGTCGGGGTAACTATGGCTACACCTTC
.	TRBV28	TRBJ2-7	.	CASSLSTGTYEQYF	TGTGCCAGCAGTTTATCGACTGGGACCTACGAGCAGTACTTC
.	TRBV11-1	TRBJ2-2	.	CASSTLTNTGELFF	TGTGCCAGCAGCACCTTAACGAACACCGGGGAGCTGTTTTTT
once	TRBV2	TRBJ1-2	TRBD1	CASRGTGGQGGYTF	TGTGCCAGCAGAGGGACAGGGGGCCAAGGCGGCTACACCTTC
.	TRBV5-1	TRBJ2-3	TRBD2	CASSLGLAGPLGHTQYF	TGCGCCAGCAGCTTGGGACTAGCGGGCCCCCTAGGACATACGCAGTATTTT
once	TRBV2	TRBJ1-5	TRBD1	CASSRKTGGDQPQHF	TGTGCCAGCAGTCGCAAGACAGGGGGCGATCAGCCCCAGCATTTT
.	TRBV5-5	TRBJ1-1	.	CASSRTEREAFF	TGTGCCAGCAGCCGGACAGAGAGGGAAGCTTTCTTT
.	TRBV2	TRBJ1-1	.	CASGDWTANTEAFF	TGTGCCAGCGGAGACTGGACAGCGAACACTGAAGCTTTCTTT
.	TRBV6-5	TRBJ1-1	TRBD1	CASSSGGWTEAFF	TGTGCCAGCAGTTCAGGGGGTTGGACTGAAGCTTTCTTT
few	TRBV29-1	TRBJ1-1	.	CSVEETYRESFF	TGCAGCGTTGAAGAAACGTACAGGGAATCTTTCTTT
.	TRBV7-2	TRBJ2-6	.	CASSSGSGANVLTF	TGTGCCAGCAGCTCGGGCTCTGGGGCCAACGTCCTGACTTTC
.	TRBV6-6	TRBJ1-2	.	CASSPPPPGYGYTF	TGTGCCAGCAGTCCGCCGCCACCAGGCTATGGCTACACCTTC
.	TRBV2	TRBJ2-1	.	CASSASEQFF	TGTGCCAGCAGTGCATCTGAGCAGTTCTTC
.	TRBV6-1	TRBJ1-2	.	CASSGGVSYTF	TGTGCCAGCAGTGGGGGGGTAAGCTACACCTTC
once	TRBV29-1	TRBJ2-5	.	CSVELSGETQYF	TGCAGCGTTGAATTATCCGGGGAGACCCAGTACTTC
.	TRBV5-1	TRBJ2-7	.	CASSLPGGDEQYF	TGCGCCAGCAGCTTGCCGGGGGGCGACGAGCAGTACTTC
few	TRBV4-2	TRBJ2-3	.	CASSLQSGSADTQYF	TGTGCCAGCAGCCTCCAGTCGGGGAGCGCAGATACGCAGTATTTT
.	TRBV5-5	TRBJ1-1	TRBD1	CASSLEGAWTEAFF	TGTGCCAGCAGCTTGGAGGGGGCTTGGACTGAAGCTTTCTTT
.	TRBV7-4	TRBJ2-5	.	CASSSTQGGYF	TGTGCCAGCAGCTCCACACAGGGAGGTTACTTC
.	TRBV5-1	TRBJ1-6	.	CASSLEPGYNSPLHF	TGCGCCAGCAGCTTGGAACCAGGCTATAATTCACCCCTCCACTTT
.	TRBV5-1	TRBJ1-3	.	CASSLGQTQSGNTIYF	TGCGCCAGCAGCTTAGGACAGACCCAATCTGGAAACACCATATATTTT
few	TRBV2	TRBJ2-7	.	CASSENRNYEQYF	TGTGCCAGCAGTGAAAACAGGAACTACGAGCAGTACTTC
.	TRBV7-8	TRBJ2-1	TRBD2	CASSLIGLAGGGHEQFF	TGTGCCAGCAGCTTGATCGGACTAGCGGGAGGGGGGCATGAGCAGTTCTTC
.	TRBV2	TRBJ2-7	.	CASSPEDGYEQYF	TGTGCCAGCAGCCCAGAGGACGGTTACGAGCAGTACTTC
.	TRBV5-1	TRBJ2-3	TRBD1	CASSLERTGSTDTQYF	TGCGCCAGCAGCTTGGAAAGGACAGGGTCCACAGATACGCAGTATTTT
.	TRBV5-6	TRBJ1-1	.	CASSLMASNTEAFF	TGTGCCAGCAGCTTGATGGCCTCGAACACTGAAGCTTTCTTT
.	TRBV5-1	TRBJ1-3	.	CASSSHIGNTIYF	TGCGCCAGCAGCTCACACATTGGAAACACCATATATTTT
.	TRBV2	TRBJ2-1	TRBD2	CASRRTSSAPGRSYNEQFF	TGTGCCAGCAGAAGGACTAGCTCTGCTCCCGGCCGCTCCTACAATGAGCAGTTCTTC
.	TRBV6-5	TRBJ2-1	TRBD2	CASRARGGARNEQFF	TGTGCCAGCAGGGCTCGGGGGGGGGCCCGAAATGAGCAGTTCTTC
.	TRBV12-1	TRBJ1-4	.	CASSFVGLANEKLFF	TGTGCCAGCAGCTTTGTGGGGTTAGCTAATGAAAAACTGTTTTTT
once	TRBV19	TRBJ2-1	TRBD1	CASSIRDRGGNEQFF	TGTGCCAGTAGTATCCGGGACAGGGGTGGCAATGAGCAGTTCTTC
.	TRBV27	TRBJ1-4	.	CASSPGGGGEKLFF	TGTGCCAGCAGCCCCGGGGGGGGAGGCGAAAAACTGTTTTTT